This TCR beta chain was identified during a study of T cell clonotyping in hematopoietic cell transplantation. The CDR3 extends over 14 amino acids. Per the germline V gene, CDR1 is GTSNPN and CDR2 is SVGIG (reference sequence). Concerning this clone: One end of the junction is discordant with germline, which a read error may explain.

This table comes from immunoSEQ multiplex PCR, and its TCRdb copy is limited to in-frame clones, with some not included. The table lists 35,000 to 45,000 clones, about 93% of them singletons, with 0.85% to 0.9% in the top ten. Material for sequencing was peripheral blood mononuclear cells. The clonotype originates from a woman aged 45-65 years in good health. Some clones in this sample may be carry-over from other donors' samples. The genes are TRBV30 and TRBJ2-6; D gene ambiguous. For the CDR3, the DNA is TGTGCCCGGAGTTATGGCTCTGGGGCCAACGTCCTGACTTTC. Translation gives CARSYGSGANVLTF.